This T cell receptor (beta chain) derives from a study of blood T cell repertoires in COVID-19. Using immunoSEQ multiplex PCR, the repertoire was profiled, and TCRdb retains in-frame clones only, with some absent. The sample has some 30,000 clones; less than 90% are singletons. The CDR3 consists of 15 residues. Germline CDR1 is SGHRS and CDR2 is YFSETQ. The ends lost 4 bases at V and 6 bases at J; junction bases unmatched: 9. The sequenced sample was peripheral blood. The sequence was collected from a man at least 80 years old with active COVID-19. This sequence joins TRBV5-1 and TRBJ2-3, with 9 bases matching TRBD1. The CDR3 here is CASSEGQGFSDTQYF. The CDR3 region has the DNA TGCGCCAGCAGCGAGGGACAGGGCTTTTCGGATACGCAGTATTTT. Using reference TRBV5-1 and TRBJ2-3 for the parts outside the CDR3, the full variable domain is KAGVTQTPRYLIKTRGQQVTLSCSPISGHRSVSWYQQTPGQGLQFLFEYFSETQRNKGNFPGRFSGRQFSNSRSEMNVSTLELGDSALYLCASSEGQGFSDTQYFGPGTRLTVL.